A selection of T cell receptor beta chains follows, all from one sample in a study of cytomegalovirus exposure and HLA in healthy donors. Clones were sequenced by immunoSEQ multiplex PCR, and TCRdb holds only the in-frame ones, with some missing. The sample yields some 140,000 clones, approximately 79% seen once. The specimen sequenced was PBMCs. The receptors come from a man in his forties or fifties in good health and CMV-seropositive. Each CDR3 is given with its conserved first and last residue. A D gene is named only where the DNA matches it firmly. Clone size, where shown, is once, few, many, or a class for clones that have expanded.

cdr3_aa: CASSSLGASYEQYF
cdr3_nt: TGCGCCAGCAGCTCTCTGGGGGCCTCCTACGAGCAGTACTTC
clone_size: -
d_call: -
v_call: TRBV4-1
j_call: TRBJ2-7

cdr3_aa: CASSSARGTNEKLFF
cdr3_nt: TGTGCCAGCAGCTCAGCCCGAGGAACTAATGAAAAACTGTTTTTT
clone_size: -
d_call: -
v_call: TRBV7-8
j_call: TRBJ1-4

cdr3_aa: CASTGGGSRVLYNEQFF
cdr3_nt: TGTGCCAGCACCGGGGGCGGGAGCAGGGTGTTGTACAATGAGCAGTTCTTC
clone_size: -
d_call: -
v_call: TRBV11-1
j_call: TRBJ2-1

cdr3_aa: CASSSKTGGITDTQYF
cdr3_nt: TGTGCCAGCAGCTCCAAAACCGGGGGGATCACAGATACGCAGTATTTT
clone_size: -
d_call: TRBD2
v_call: TRBV5-4
j_call: TRBJ2-3

cdr3_aa: CASSDGGGHPYEQYF
cdr3_nt: TGTGCCAGCAGCGACGGCGGGGGACACCCTTACGAGCAGTACTTC
clone_size: -
d_call: -
v_call: TRBV7-9
j_call: TRBJ2-7

cdr3_aa: CASSQERGTRTSGSRETQYF
cdr3_nt: TGTGCCAGCAGCCAAGAGCGTGGGACCCGAACTAGCGGGAGCCGAGAGACCCAGTACTTC
clone_size: -
d_call: TRBD2
v_call: TRBV14
j_call: TRBJ2-5

cdr3_aa: CASTTETANEKLFF
cdr3_nt: TGTGCCAGCACTACCGAGACAGCTAATGAAAAACTGTTTTTT
clone_size: -
d_call: -
v_call: TRBV6-1
j_call: TRBJ1-4

cdr3_aa: CASISGNSYEQYF
cdr3_nt: TGTGCCAGCATATCCGGGAACTCCTACGAGCAGTACTTC
clone_size: once
d_call: -
v_call: TRBV6-1
j_call: TRBJ2-7

cdr3_aa: CASSDTGVVSEKLFF
cdr3_nt: TGTGCCAGCAGCGACACAGGGGTCGTTTCTGAAAAACTGTTTTTT
clone_size: -
d_call: TRBD1
v_call: TRBV6-1
j_call: TRBJ1-4

cdr3_aa: CSSSRTVSEAFF
cdr3_nt: TGTTCCAGCAGCAGGACAGTGAGTGAAGCTTTCTTT
clone_size: -
d_call: -
v_call: TRBV7-9
j_call: TRBJ1-1

cdr3_aa: CASSSQPGRRVQETQYF
cdr3_nt: TGTGCCAGCAGCTCGCAACCGGGGCGGAGGGTTCAAGAGACCCAGTACTTC
clone_size: few
d_call: -
v_call: TRBV11-2
j_call: TRBJ2-5

cdr3_aa: CASRTGAFGYTF
cdr3_nt: TGTGCCAGCAGAACAGGGGCATTCGGCTACACCTTC
clone_size: -
d_call: TRBD1
v_call: TRBV19
j_call: TRBJ1-2

cdr3_aa: CASSLSGWDRGHF
cdr3_nt: TGTGCCAGCAGCCTCTCAGGTTGGGACAGGGGGCATTTT
clone_size: few
d_call: TRBD1
v_call: TRBV28
j_call: TRBJ1-5

cdr3_aa: CASSIRDSIYSYEQYF
cdr3_nt: TGTGCCAGTAGTATTCGGGACAGCATTTACTCCTACGAGCAGTACTTC
clone_size: -
d_call: TRBD1
v_call: TRBV19
j_call: TRBJ2-7

cdr3_aa: CASVYRGGYGYTF
cdr3_nt: TGTGCCAGTGTCTACCGGGGAGGCTATGGCTACACCTTC
clone_size: -
d_call: -
v_call: TRBV19
j_call: TRBJ1-2

cdr3_aa: CASRSTSGRFKGEFF
cdr3_nt: TGTGCCAGCAGGTCGACTAGCGGGAGGTTTAAGGGGGAGTTCTTC
clone_size: -
d_call: TRBD2
v_call: TRBV6-5
j_call: TRBJ2-1

cdr3_aa: CASSIALAPYNEQFF
cdr3_nt: TGTGCCAGTAGTATAGCACTAGCGCCCTACAATGAGCAGTTCTTC
clone_size: few
d_call: TRBD2
v_call: TRBV19
j_call: TRBJ2-1

cdr3_aa: CASSPEFGGTYEQYF
cdr3_nt: TGTGCCAGCAGCCCAGAGTTCGGGGGAACCTACGAGCAGTACTTC
clone_size: -
d_call: -
v_call: TRBV11-2
j_call: TRBJ2-7

cdr3_aa: CASSDRVGSPLHF
cdr3_nt: TGTGCCAGCAGTGACCGGGTAGGCTCACCCCTCCACTTT
clone_size: few
d_call: -
v_call: TRBV6-4
j_call: TRBJ1-6

cdr3_aa: CASSQPSAGGYTGELFF
cdr3_nt: TGCGCCAGCAGCCAACCATCAGCAGGGGGCTACACCGGGGAGCTGTTTTTT
clone_size: few
d_call: TRBD1
v_call: TRBV4-1
j_call: TRBJ2-2